This T cell receptor (beta chain) was captured in a study of CD8 T cells in Susac syndrome. Germline V gene data show CDR1 as MGHRA and CDR2 as YSYEKL. The CDR3 has 17 amino acids. The J segment lost 6 bases and the V segment lost 3 bases, leaving 14 bases of the junction unmatched. Random hexamers were used to reverse transcribe 0.5 to 1 ug of RNA. The method of amplification for TCR beta CDR3 was immunoSEQ multiplex PCR, covering 54 Vbeta and 13 Jbeta. TCRdb fed the immunoSEQ multiplex PCR reads into MiXCR, producing one record per CDR3 protein. The repertoire includes about 120,000 distinct CDR3 sequences, just under 95% of them detected once, and approximately 0.12% sits in the top ten.

The sample taken for sequencing was CD8+ T cells from PBMCs. This chain connects TRBV4-1 to TRBJ1-5; 7 nucleotides line up with TRBD1. The receptor was derived from a human donor in good health. The CDR3 reads CASSHVGDRVGGQPQHF. The CDR3 DNA reads TGCGCCAGCAGCCACGTCGGTGACAGGGTGGGCGGTCAGCCCCAGCATTTT.